Listed below are T cell receptor beta chains from one sample, sequenced in a study of T cells in Graves' hyperthyroidism and ophthalmopathy. TCRdb recomputed calls from the multiplex PCR reads with MiXCR, one row per CDR3 protein. The data show around 400,000 distinct CDR3 sequences, 20% to 25% seen once. Specimen: blood. These TCRs come from a man aged 45-65 years with Graves' hyperthyroidism. CDR3s include the opening cysteine and the closing phenylalanine or tryptophan. Fields, in order: V gene, J gene, CDR3 protein.

>TRBV19|TRBJ1-5
CASSLRINQPQHF
>TRBV20-1|TRBJ2-5
CSASRDTQETQYF
>TRBV28|TRBJ1-2
CASSLGAGTKGYTF
>TRBV28|TRBJ2-2
CASRPSPSGSIGELFF
>TRBV20-1|TRBJ2-1
CSARFMGGDAGPNEQFF
>TRBV7-2|TRBJ2-7
CASSLAAGASYEQYF
>TRBV20-1|TRBJ2-3
CSARGRDTQYF
>TRBV27|TRBJ2-3
CASSSRLPGAAASTDTQYF
>TRBV3-1|TRBJ1-1
CASSQEVGSDAFF
>TRBV15|TRBJ2-3
CATSRETGPTDTQYF
>TRBV29-1|TRBJ1-1
CSVYYRGGADTEAFF
>TRBV14|TRBJ1-2
CASSRGLYGYTF
>TRBV12-3/TRBV12-4|TRBJ1-1
CASSLGGVITEAFF
>TRBV6-1|TRBJ1-1
CASNDRGFSTEAFF
>TRBV6-5|TRBJ1-6
CASSYSPGFDSPFHF
>TRBV7-2|TRBJ2-1
CASSLGDRNEQFF
>TRBV20-1|TRBJ2-5
CSAPPPSQETQYF
>TRBV4-1|TRBJ2-7
CASSQEDGVGSYEQYF
>TRBV12-3/TRBV12-4|TRBJ1-5
CASSWAGSGNQPQHF
>TRBV6-1|TRBJ1-1
CASKGWGAEAFF
>TRBV6-8|TRBJ1-5
CASSTHPSATTNQPQHF
>TRBV14|TRBJ2-5
CASSQGWSRLGRRETQYF
>TRBV30|TRBJ2-3
CAWTWGGGTDTQYF
>TRBV7-9|TRBJ2-7
CASSLAPGQGAYEQYF
>TRBV7-3|TRBJ2-1
CASSRTSGSTNEQFF
>TRBV11-3|TRBJ2-5
CASSLAPGTGGETQYF
>TRBV5-6|TRBJ1-5
CASSWGGGGSNQPQHF
>TRBV20-1|TRBJ2-1
CSARASAPGQGAWNEQFF
>TRBV4-1|TRBJ1-1
CASSQEGMPEAFF
>TRBV9|TRBJ2-3
CASSVEAGGSDTQYF
>TRBV20-1|TRBJ1-4
CSANTGREKLFF
>TRBV29-1|TRBJ2-7
CSVGSLYEQYF
>TRBV27|TRBJ2-7
CASWTLAGGSYEQYF
>TRBV4-1|TRBJ2-7
CASSQDSGTGYEQYF
>TRBV6-1|TRBJ1-5
CASSEYGSGGRNQPQHF
>TRBV7-9|TRBJ2-1
CASGLDGGSYNGQFF
>TRBV6-1|TRBJ1-2
CASTDRKNYGYTF
>TRBV3-1|TRBJ1-1
CASSQPGGNTEAFF
>TRBV27|TRBJ2-7
CASSSGSSYEQYF
>TRBV27|TRBJ2-7
CASSLQSSYEQYF
>TRBV10-2|TRBJ2-7
CASRRASYEQYF
>TRBV10-2|TRBJ1-1
CASRDLANTEAFF
>TRBV29-1|TRBJ2-1
CSAGLGYNEQFF
>TRBV7-2|TRBJ2-3
CASSFYPPGLGTDTQYF
>TRBV11-2|TRBJ2-5
CASSWRERETQYF